The rows below give T cell receptor beta chains drawn from one sample of a study of technical replicates of blood from several donors. Libraries were prepared by immunoSEQ multiplex PCR; TCRdb keeps only in-frame clonotypes and omits some of them. This table holds more than 75,000 clones, 90% to 96% found once. The sample taken for sequencing was T cells isolated from PBMCs. The source is a human donor in good health. Both conserved end residues are part of each CDR3. The D gene is left open where the match is weak. Expanded clones are given a class, and other clones once, few, many or no size at all.

size	V	D	J	CDR3	DNA
-	TRBV30	TRBD2	TRBJ2-1	CAWSVRTSGGEQFF	TGTGCCTGGAGTGTCAGGACTAGCGGGGGTGAGCAGTTCTTC
-	TRBV5-4	-	TRBJ1-2	CASSLEQNYGYTF	TGTGCCAGCAGCTTGGAACAGAACTATGGCTACACCTTC
once	TRBV28	TRBD1	TRBJ2-7	CASSLRTGQQYF	TGTGCCAGCAGTTTAAGGACAGGGCAGCAGTACTTC
-	TRBV29-1	-	TRBJ2-1	CSVVSNEQFF	TGCAGCGTTGTGAGTAATGAGCAGTTCTTC
once	TRBV4-1	-	TRBJ2-5	CASSQVDRQETQYF	TGCGCCAGCAGCCAGGTTGACAGGCAAGAGACCCAGTACTTC
once	TRBV9	TRBD1	TRBJ1-2	CASSVGTGGLGYTF	TGTGCCAGCAGCGTAGGGACAGGGGGTTTAGGCTACACCTTC
-	TRBV30	-	TRBJ1-2	CAWSIGRANYGYTF	TGTGCCTGGAGTATCGGGAGAGCTAACTATGGCTACACCTTC
-	TRBV5-1	TRBD1	TRBJ2-3	CASSLDRGGPDTQYF	TGCGCCAGCAGCTTAGACAGGGGAGGCCCAGATACGCAGTATTTT
-	TRBV30	-	TRBJ1-1	CAWGLGGNTEAFF	TGTGCCTGGGGTCTAGGGGGGAACACTGAAGCTTTCTTT
-	TRBV5-6	-	TRBJ2-3	CASSDGVYTDTQYF	TGTGCCAGCAGCGACGGGGTTTACACAGATACGCAGTATTTT
-	TRBV27	-	TRBJ2-7	CASSKQGAPGTSSYEQYF	TGTGCCAGCAGCAAACAGGGGGCTCCCGGGACTAGCTCCTACGAGCAGTACTTC
-	TRBV27	-	TRBJ1-5	CASSLSPRFNQPQHF	TGTGCCAGCAGTTTATCGCCACGGTTCAATCAGCCCCAGCATTTT
-	TRBV19	-	TRBJ2-7	CASSIIWGATYEQYF	TGTGCCAGTAGTATTATCTGGGGCGCTACCTACGAGCAGTACTTC
-	TRBV25-1	-	TRBJ2-1	CASSEQGYNEQFF	TGTGCCAGCAGTGAGCAGGGATACAATGAGCAGTTCTTC
-	TRBV2	-	TRBJ1-5	CASSEGRNQPQHF	TGTGCCAGCAGTGAAGGGAGAAATCAGCCCCAGCATTTT
once	TRBV15	-	TRBJ1-2	CATSRGEGTGGYTF	TGTGCCACCAGCAGAGGTGAGGGAACGGGGGGCTACACCTTC
-	TRBV12-5	TRBD2	TRBJ2-3	CASGQGLAGGITDTQYF	TGTGCTAGTGGCCAGGGACTAGCGGGAGGGATCACAGATACGCAGTATTTT
once	TRBV7-9	TRBD2	TRBJ2-3	CASSSGGEGRSTDTQYF	TGTGCCAGCAGCTCCGGGGGGGAGGGCCGGAGCACAGATACGCAGTATTTT
-	TRBV10-2	TRBD1	TRBJ1-2	CASNPMDRGSNGYTF	TGCGCCAGCAATCCAATGGACAGGGGAAGTAATGGCTACACCTTC
few	TRBV27	-	TRBJ2-7	CASSPGYEQYF	TGTGCCAGCAGCCCGGGCTACGAGCAGTACTTC
-	TRBV2	-	TRBJ2-1	CAGDKNYNEQFF	TGTGCCGGGGACAAGAACTACAATGAGCAGTTCTTC
-	TRBV19	TRBD2	TRBJ2-5	CASSKISGRQETQYF	TGTGCCAGTAGTAAGATTAGCGGGAGACAAGAGACCCAGTACTTC
once	TRBV28	TRBD1	TRBJ2-3	CASSLTGADTQYF	TGTGCCAGCAGTCTAACAGGGGCAGATACGCAGTATTTT
-	TRBV28	TRBD1	TRBJ1-2	CASSFSTGDYGYTF	TGTGCCAGCAGTTTTTCCACAGGGGACTATGGCTACACCTTC
-	TRBV14	-	TRBJ1-1	CASSRQGLNTEAFF	TGTGCCAGCAGCCGGCAGGGATTGAACACTGAAGCTTTCTTT
once	TRBV28	-	TRBJ1-5	CASSRGGNQPQHF	TGTGCCAGCAGCAGGGGTGGCAATCAGCCCCAGCATTTT
-	TRBV19	TRBD1	TRBJ1-5	CASSIGRGRQGMEPQHF	TGTGCCAGTAGTATAGGCCGGGGGCGACAGGGGATGGAGCCCCAGCATTTT
-	TRBV6-1	TRBD1	TRBJ1-2	CASTSPQGDYGYTF	TGTGCCAGCACGTCTCCCCAGGGGGACTATGGCTACACCTTC
-	TRBV19	-	TRBJ2-7	CASSMGGLNEQYF	TGTGCCAGTAGTATGGGAGGCCTCAACGAGCAGTACTTC
-	TRBV19	TRBD2	TRBJ2-1	CASRGGSSYNEQFF	TGTGCCAGTAGGGGCGGGAGCTCCTACAATGAGCAGTTCTTC
-	TRBV7-9	-	TRBJ1-2	CASSPNRDYGYTF	TGTGCCAGCAGCCCCAACAGGGACTATGGCTACACCTTC
-	TRBV7-2	TRBD2	TRBJ2-5	CASSSGLAVQETQYF	TGTGCCAGCAGCTCGGGACTAGCTGTACAAGAGACCCAGTACTTC
-	TRBV5-1	TRBD1	TRBJ1-4	CASKGTATSEKLFF	TGCGCCAGCAAGGGGACAGCCACCTCTGAAAAACTGTTTTTT
-	TRBV28	TRBD1	TRBJ2-1	CASTWTGSYNEQFF	TGTGCCAGCACCTGGACAGGGAGTTACAATGAGCAGTTCTTC
once	TRBV7-8	-	TRBJ1-2	CASSDGGRLYGYTF	TGTGCCAGCAGCGACGGGGGTCGCCTCTATGGCTACACCTTC
once	TRBV18	-	TRBJ1-5	CASSLSAGNQGQPQHF	TGTGCCAGCTCACTGTCCGCCGGGAACCAAGGGCAGCCCCAGCATTTT
-	TRBV28	TRBD1	TRBJ1-5	CASSWDRVRDQPQHF	TGTGCCAGCAGTTGGGACAGGGTAAGAGATCAGCCCCAGCATTTT
-	TRBV7-9	-	TRBJ1-2	CASSLGQAMTYGYTF	TGTGCCAGCAGCTTAGGGCAGGCGATGACCTATGGCTACACCTTC
-	TRBV4-3	TRBD2	TRBJ2-1	CASSIREGSYNEQFF	TGCGCCAGCAGCATCCGGGAGGGCTCCTACAATGAGCAGTTCTTC
-	TRBV28	TRBD1	TRBJ1-1	CASRPRTGSTEAFF	TGTGCCAGCAGGCCCCGGACAGGGAGCACTGAAGCTTTCTTT
-	TRBV7-8	TRBD1	TRBJ2-3	CASSLQGVVTDTQYF	TGTGCCAGCAGCCTACAGGGGGTCGTCACAGATACGCAGTATTTT
-	TRBV28	TRBD2	TRBJ2-1	CGSSGGYNEQFF	TGTGGGTCTAGCGGGGGGTACAATGAGCAGTTCTTC
-	TRBV7-9	-	TRBJ1-1	CASSSRPADTEAFF	TGTGCCAGCAGCTCTCGTCCGGCGGACACTGAAGCTTTCTTT